The rows below give T cell receptor beta chains drawn from one sample of a study of shared clonotypes between healthy human individuals. The repertoire was sequenced with immunoSEQ multiplex PCR; TCRdb's copy has only in-frame clones and lacks some. The sample lists 2 million to 3 million clones; approximately 94% were seen once. Source material: naive CD4+ T cells sorted from blood. The receptors derive from a man between 18 and 35 years old in good health. Each CDR3 is given with its conserved first and last residue. The D gene is left open where the match is weak. Size is stated for part of the rows, as once, few or many counts, or as a class when the clone is expanded.

abundance	d_gene	v_gene	j_gene	CDR3aa	CDR3nt
NA	TRBD1	TRBV11-2	TRBJ2-7	CASSPGTGGNEQYF	TGTGCCAGCAGCCCCGGGACAGGGGGCAACGAGCAGTACTTC
once	NA	TRBV2	TRBJ1-5	CASSDERGGNQPQHF	TGTGCCAGCAGTGATGAGAGAGGTGGCAATCAGCCCCAGCATTTT
once	NA	TRBV6-4	TRBJ2-1	CASSDNTYNEQFF	TGTGCCAGCAGTGACAATACCTACAATGAGCAGTTCTTC
NA	TRBD1	TRBV30	TRBJ1-4	CAWTGQGNEKLFF	TGTGCCTGGACGGGACAGGGAAATGAAAAACTGTTTTTT
NA	TRBD1	TRBV5-4	TRBJ1-4	CASSFGQGKATNEKLFF	TGTGCCAGCAGCTTTGGACAGGGGAAGGCAACTAATGAAAAACTGTTTTTT
NA	NA	TRBV7-2	TRBJ2-1	CASSLDETGLRFF	TGTGCCAGCAGCTTAGATGAGACAGGTTTGAGGTTCTTC
NA	NA	TRBV7-3	TRBJ2-7	CASTIGGHMAYEQYF	TGTGCCAGCACCATAGGGGGACACATGGCCTACGAGCAGTACTTC
NA	NA	TRBV19	TRBJ1-1	CASSPGHLNTEAFF	TGTGCCAGTAGTCCGGGACACTTGAACACTGAAGCTTTCTTT
NA	TRBD2	TRBV9	TRBJ2-2	CASSVAMRGEGGELFF	TGTGCCAGCAGCGTAGCGATGCGGGGGGAAGGCGGGGAGCTGTTTTTT
NA	NA	TRBV19	TRBJ1-2	CASSIGGGGVIGYTF	TGTGCCAGTAGTATAGGGGGTGGCGGGGTAATTGGCTACACCTTC
NA	NA	TRBV5-5	TRBJ1-1	CASSADRNTEAFF	TGTGCCAGCAGCGCCGACAGGAACACTGAAGCTTTCTTT
NA	TRBD2	TRBV5-1	TRBJ2-1	CASSSGPSSGGPHEQFF	TGCGCCAGCAGCTCCGGCCCCAGTAGCGGGGGGCCCCATGAGCAGTTCTTC
NA	TRBD1	TRBV19	TRBJ2-7	CASSILSETGSNEQYF	TGTGCCAGTAGTATCCTCTCGGAGACAGGGAGTAACGAGCAGTACTTC
once	NA	TRBV15	TRBJ2-3	CATRVLGGRTDTQYF	TGTGCCACCAGGGTATTGGGGGGCCGCACAGATACGCAGTATTTT
NA	TRBD1	TRBV6-1	TRBJ1-5	CASRQGSFGNQPQHF	TGTGCCAGCAGACAGGGGTCGTTCGGCAATCAGCCCCAGCATTTT
NA	NA	TRBV7-8	TRBJ2-3	CASSSTRNTDTQYF	TGTGCCAGCAGCTCGACCCGAAACACAGATACGCAGTATTTT
NA	NA	TRBV7-2	TRBJ1-3	CASTWGGSSGNTIYF	TGTGCCAGCACTTGGGGGGGTAGCTCTGGAAACACCATATATTTT
NA	TRBD1	TRBV11-2	TRBJ1-4	CASRSGQVVHEKLFF	TGTGCCAGCAGGAGCGGACAGGTTGTACATGAAAAACTGTTTTTT
once	TRBD2	TRBV5-1	TRBJ2-1	CASSLTSGPYNEQFF	TGCGCCAGCAGCCTAACTAGCGGTCCTTACAATGAGCAGTTCTTC
NA	NA	TRBV23-1	TRBJ1-2	CAIGYTRDLGYTF	TGCGCCATTGGGTATACCCGGGACCTTGGCTACACCTTC
once	NA	TRBV11-3	TRBJ1-1	CASSSTGTEAFF	TGTGCCAGCAGCTCAACAGGGACTGAAGCTTTCTTT
NA	NA	TRBV10-3	TRBJ2-6	CAISEGQGSSGANVLTF	TGTGCCATCAGTGAAGGCCAGGGAAGCTCTGGGGCCAACGTCCTGACTTTC
NA	NA	TRBV6-1	TRBJ2-1	CASSETENNEQFF	TGTGCCAGCAGTGAGACCGAAAACAATGAGCAGTTCTTC
once	NA	TRBV2	TRBJ1-1	CASSVPGLQNTEAFF	TGTGCCAGCAGTGTACCGGGACTTCAGAACACTGAAGCTTTCTTT
once	TRBD2	TRBV15	TRBJ2-4	CATSPQGGLAGAKNIQYF	TGTGCCACCAGCCCACAGGGAGGACTAGCGGGAGCTAAAAACATTCAGTACTTC
NA	TRBD1	TRBV29-1	TRBJ1-2	CSVIGTGEVSGYTF	TGCAGCGTAATAGGGACAGGGGAAGTCTCTGGCTACACCTTC
once	TRBD2	TRBV5-1	TRBJ2-3	CASTAYHSGGRTDTQYF	TGCGCCAGCACCGCCTACCACAGCGGGGGACGCACAGATACGCAGTATTTT
NA	NA	TRBV6-1	TRBJ1-1	CASPPVGRAVGAFF	TGTGCCAGCCCCCCGGTGGGGAGAGCCGTCGGAGCTTTCTTT
few	NA	TRBV29-1	TRBJ1-4	CSVFEATNEKLFF	TGCAGCGTCTTCGAAGCAACTAATGAAAAACTGTTTTTT
NA	NA	TRBV18	TRBJ2-5	CASSPGPPETQYF	TGTGCCAGCTCGCCCGGTCCCCCAGAGACCCAGTACTTC
NA	NA	TRBV19	TRBJ2-5	CASSILRTDFQETQYF	TGTGCCAGTAGTATATTACGGACAGATTTCCAAGAGACCCAGTACTTC
NA	NA	TRBV19	TRBJ2-1	CASSMTGTLTYNEQFF	TGTGCCAGTAGTATGACCGGGACACTAACCTACAATGAGCAGTTCTTC
NA	NA	TRBV30	TRBJ2-5	CAWSVRRQETQYF	TGTGCCTGGAGTGTACGACGACAAGAGACCCAGTACTTC
once	NA	TRBV19	TRBJ1-6	CASSIRGPYNSPLHF	TGTGCCAGTAGTATCCGGGGTCCCTATAATTCACCCCTCCACTTT
NA	NA	TRBV27	TRBJ2-3	CASSLGIWSDTQYF	TGTGCCAGCAGTTTAGGTATCTGGAGCGATACGCAGTATTTT
NA	NA	TRBV25-1	TRBJ1-1	CASRTRDYTEAFF	TGTGCCAGCAGAACTAGAGATTACACTGAAGCTTTCTTT
NA	TRBD1	TRBV7-9	TRBJ2-2	CASSLGQGIGELFF	TGTGCCAGCAGCTTGGGACAGGGGATCGGGGAGCTGTTTTTT
NA	NA	TRBV5-1	TRBJ2-7	CASSSDSYEQYF	TGCGCCAGCAGCTCGGACAGTTACGAGCAGTACTTC
NA	NA	TRBV20-1	TRBJ1-3	CSAVSGNTIYF	TGCAGTGCAGTTTCTGGAAACACCATATATTTT
once	TRBD2	TRBV5-1	TRBJ2-3	CASTRTSGTDTQYF	TGCGCCAGCACCCGGACTAGCGGCACAGATACGCAGTATTTT
NA	TRBD1	TRBV5-1	TRBJ2-7	CASSSGGTGAEQYF	TGCGCCAGCAGCTCCGGGGGGACAGGGGCCGAGCAGTACTTC
NA	NA	TRBV5-1	TRBJ2-1	CASSLGGGAPGADEQFF	TGCGCCAGCAGCTTGGGCGGTGGGGCCCCCGGCGCAGATGAGCAGTTCTTC
NA	NA	TRBV7-9	TRBJ2-2	CASTAGGERPQMGELFF	TGTGCCAGCACCGCAGGAGGGGAGAGACCCCAAATGGGGGAGCTGTTTTTT
NA	NA	TRBV6-6	TRBJ2-3	CASSYSGSLFTDTQYF	TGTGCCAGCAGTTACTCAGGGTCCCTTTTCACAGATACGCAGTATTTT
NA	NA	TRBV4-3	TRBJ2-2	CASSQDLELGHRAGELFF	TGCGCCAGCAGCCAAGATTTAGAACTAGGGCATCGGGCCGGGGAGCTGTTTTTT
NA	TRBD2	TRBV18	TRBJ2-5	CASSLGLAGGPQETQYF	TGTGCCAGCTCACTTGGACTAGCGGGGGGCCCCCAAGAGACCCAGTACTTC
once	TRBD1	TRBV9	TRBJ2-7	CASSQGAKPYFTYEQYF	TGTGCCAGCAGTCAGGGGGCAAAACCTTACTTTACCTACGAGCAGTACTTC
NA	TRBD1	TRBV7-9	TRBJ2-4	CASSVIPGQGTKNIQYF	TGTGCCAGCAGCGTAATTCCGGGACAGGGTACCAAAAACATTCAGTACTTC
NA	NA	TRBV7-9	TRBJ2-1	CASSFFGQNNNEQFF	TGTGCCAGCAGCTTCTTCGGACAGAACAACAATGAGCAGTTCTTC
NA	TRBD1	TRBV27	TRBJ2-3	CASSSRTGLTDTQYF	TGTGCCAGCAGTTCCCGGACAGGGCTCACAGATACGCAGTATTTT
NA	NA	TRBV5-1	TRBJ2-7	CASSLTGSSSYEQYF	TGCGCCAGCAGCTTGACAGGGTCGAGCTCCTACGAGCAGTACTTC
NA	NA	TRBV5-1	TRBJ1-3	CASSQGISGNTIYF	TGCGCCAGCAGCCAGGGGATCTCTGGAAACACCATATATTTT
once	NA	TRBV6-4	TRBJ1-2	CASSGGNSGYTF	TGTGCCAGCAGTGGGGGAAACTCGGGCTACACCTTC
NA	TRBD2	TRBV27	TRBJ2-1	CASSSAAIAGRNEQFF	TGTGCCAGCAGTTCCGCCGCCATAGCGGGCCGCAATGAGCAGTTCTTC
NA	TRBD1	TRBV28	TRBJ1-1	CASSLRQGKAFF	TGTGCCAGCAGTTTGCGACAGGGAAAAGCTTTCTTT
NA	TRBD1	TRBV5-1	TRBJ1-2	CASSPGTGYGYTF	TGCGCCAGCAGCCCCGGGACAGGTTATGGCTACACCTTC
NA	NA	TRBV5-1	TRBJ2-7	CASSATGGTYEQYF	TGCGCCAGCAGCGCGACCGGAGGAACCTACGAGCAGTACTTC